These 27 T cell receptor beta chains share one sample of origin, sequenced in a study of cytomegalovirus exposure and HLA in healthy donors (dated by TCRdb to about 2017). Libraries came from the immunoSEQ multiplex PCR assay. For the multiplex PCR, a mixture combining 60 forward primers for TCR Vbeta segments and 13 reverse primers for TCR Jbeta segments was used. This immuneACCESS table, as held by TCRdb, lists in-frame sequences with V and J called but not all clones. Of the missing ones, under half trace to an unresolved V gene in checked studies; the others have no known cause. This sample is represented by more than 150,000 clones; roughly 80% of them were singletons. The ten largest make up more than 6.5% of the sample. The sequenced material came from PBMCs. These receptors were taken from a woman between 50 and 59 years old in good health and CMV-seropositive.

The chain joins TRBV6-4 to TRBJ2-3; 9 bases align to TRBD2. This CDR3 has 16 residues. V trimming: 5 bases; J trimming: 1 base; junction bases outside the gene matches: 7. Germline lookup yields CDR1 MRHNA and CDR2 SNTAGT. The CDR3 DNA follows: TGTGCCAGCAGTCCCAACCCTAGCGGGGGCACAGATACGCAGTATTTT. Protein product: CASSPNPSGGTDTQYF.

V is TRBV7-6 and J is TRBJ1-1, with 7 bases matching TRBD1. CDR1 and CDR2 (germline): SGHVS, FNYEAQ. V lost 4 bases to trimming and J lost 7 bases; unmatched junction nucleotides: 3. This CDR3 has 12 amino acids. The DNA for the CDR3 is TGTGCCAGCAGCTCAGGGGGTTTTGAAGCTTTCTTT. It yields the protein CASSSGGFEAFF.

CDR3 loop: CSVGEGIGEQYF. CDR3 coding DNA: TGCAGCGTGGGGGAGGGAATAGGCGAGCAGTACTTC. This rearrangement joins TRBV29-1 to TRBJ2-7, with 7 bases aligning to TRBD2. Germline assignment: CDR1 SQVTM and CDR2 ANQGSEA. The CDR3 is made up of 12 amino acids. V was clipped by 6 bases and J by 6 bases; unmatched bases: 8.

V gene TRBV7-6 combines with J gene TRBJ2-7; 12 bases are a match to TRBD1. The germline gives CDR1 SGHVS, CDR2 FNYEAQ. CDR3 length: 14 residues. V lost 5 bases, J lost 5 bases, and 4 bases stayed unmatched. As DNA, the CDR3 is TGTGCCAGCAGCCCCGGGACAGGGGGCAACGAGCAGTACTTC. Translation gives CASSPGTGGNEQYF.

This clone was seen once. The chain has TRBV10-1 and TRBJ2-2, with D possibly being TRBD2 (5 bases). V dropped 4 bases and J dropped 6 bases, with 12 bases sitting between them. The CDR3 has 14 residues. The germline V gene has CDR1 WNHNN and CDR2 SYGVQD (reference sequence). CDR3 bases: TGCGCCAGCAGTGCAAGGGTCGGGGCCGGGGAGCTGTTTTTT. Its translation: CASSARVGAGELFF.

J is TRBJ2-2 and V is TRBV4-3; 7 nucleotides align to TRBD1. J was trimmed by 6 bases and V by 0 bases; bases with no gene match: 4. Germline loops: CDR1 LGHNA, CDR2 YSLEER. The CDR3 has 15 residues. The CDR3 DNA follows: TGCGCCAGCAGCCAAGATCGGGACAGTTCCGGGGAGCTGTTTTTT. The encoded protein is CASSQDRDSSGELFF.

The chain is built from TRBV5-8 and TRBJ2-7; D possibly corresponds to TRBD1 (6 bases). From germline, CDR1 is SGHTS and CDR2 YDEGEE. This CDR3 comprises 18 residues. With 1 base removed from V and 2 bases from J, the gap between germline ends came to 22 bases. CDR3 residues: CASSLHLRTATLTYEQYF. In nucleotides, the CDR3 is TGTGCCAGCAGCTTGCATCTCCGGACAGCTACTTTAACCTACGAGCAGTACTTC.

This CDR3 reads CASSIGQGNTEAFF. CDR3 coding DNA: TGTGCCAGCAGCATCGGACAGGGGAACACTGAAGCTTTCTTT. This chain uses TRBV5-6 with TRBJ1-1; 8 bases map to TRBD1. The ends lost 4 bases at V and 1 base at J; junction bases unmatched: 3. Germline-derived CDR1 and CDR2 are SGHDT and YYEEEE. The CDR3 consists of 14 residues.

As DNA, the CDR3 is TGTGCCACCAGCAGAGCTCAGGTGGGTGAGGCTTTCTTT. Its translation is CATSRAQVGEAFF. V and J are TRBV15 and TRBJ1-1; D uncertain. V was cut by 1 base and J by 11 bases, with 14 bases left in between. CDR3 size: 13 residues. Germline CDR1 LNHNV, CDR2 YYDKDF (reference sequence).

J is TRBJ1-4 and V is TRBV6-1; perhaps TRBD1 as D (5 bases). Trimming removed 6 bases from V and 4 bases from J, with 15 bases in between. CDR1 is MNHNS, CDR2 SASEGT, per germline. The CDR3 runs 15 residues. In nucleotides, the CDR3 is TGTGCCAGCAGGCCTGAGCCAGGGAATAATGAAAAACTGTTTTTT. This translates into CASRPEPGNNEKLFF.

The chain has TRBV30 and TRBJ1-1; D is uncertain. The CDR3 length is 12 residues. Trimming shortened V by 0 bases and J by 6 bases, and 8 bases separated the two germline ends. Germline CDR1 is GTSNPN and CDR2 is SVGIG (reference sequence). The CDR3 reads CAWSVSPSEAFF. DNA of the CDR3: TGTGCCTGGAGTGTATCTCCGTCTGAAGCTTTCTTT.

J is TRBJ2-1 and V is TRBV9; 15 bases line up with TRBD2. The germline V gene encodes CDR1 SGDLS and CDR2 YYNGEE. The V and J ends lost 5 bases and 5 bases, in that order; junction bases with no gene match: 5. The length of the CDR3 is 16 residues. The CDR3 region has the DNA TGTGCCAGCAGGCGGACTAGCGGGGGGGCTGACAATGAGCAGTTCTTC. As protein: CASRRTSGGADNEQFF. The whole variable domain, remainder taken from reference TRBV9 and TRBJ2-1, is DSGVTQTPKHLITATGQRVTLRCSPRSGDLSVYWYQQSLDQGLQFLIQYYNGEERAKGNILERFSAQQFPDLHSELNLSSLELGDSALYFCASRRTSGGADNEQFFGPGTRLTVL.

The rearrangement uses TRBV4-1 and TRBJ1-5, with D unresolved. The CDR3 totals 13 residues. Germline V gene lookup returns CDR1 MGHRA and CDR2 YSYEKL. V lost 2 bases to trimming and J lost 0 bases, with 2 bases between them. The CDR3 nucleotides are TGCGCCAGCAGCCAATATAGCAATCAGCCCCAGCATTTT. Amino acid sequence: CASSQYSNQPQHF.

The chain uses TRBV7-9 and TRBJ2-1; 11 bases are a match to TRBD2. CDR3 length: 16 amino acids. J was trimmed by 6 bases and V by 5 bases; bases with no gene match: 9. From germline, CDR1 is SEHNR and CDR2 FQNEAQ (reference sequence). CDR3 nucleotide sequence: TGTGCCAGCAGCGCCCCTACTAGCGGGGGCGTCAATGAGCAGTTCTTC. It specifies CASSAPTSGGVNEQFF. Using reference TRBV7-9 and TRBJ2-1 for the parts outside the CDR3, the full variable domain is DTGVSQNPRHKITKRGQNVTFRCDPISEHNRLYWYRQTLGQGPEFLTYFQNEAQLEKSRLLSDRFSAERPKGSFSTLEIQRTEQGDSAMYLCASSAPTSGGVNEQFFGPGTRLTVL.

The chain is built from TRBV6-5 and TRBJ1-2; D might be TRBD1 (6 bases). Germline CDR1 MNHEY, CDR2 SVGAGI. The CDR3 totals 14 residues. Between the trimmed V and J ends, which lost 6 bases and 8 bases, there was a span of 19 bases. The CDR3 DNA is TGTGCCAGCAGCAAGTGGGGGGGCGCTTCGGGCTACACCTTC. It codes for CASSKWGGASGYTF.

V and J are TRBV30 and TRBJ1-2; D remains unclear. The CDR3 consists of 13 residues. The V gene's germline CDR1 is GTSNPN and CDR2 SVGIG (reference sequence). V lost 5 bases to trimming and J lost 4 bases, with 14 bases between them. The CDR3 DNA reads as TGTGCCTGGGCAAACCAAGGCGGCTATGGCTACACCTTC. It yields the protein CAWANQGGYGYTF.

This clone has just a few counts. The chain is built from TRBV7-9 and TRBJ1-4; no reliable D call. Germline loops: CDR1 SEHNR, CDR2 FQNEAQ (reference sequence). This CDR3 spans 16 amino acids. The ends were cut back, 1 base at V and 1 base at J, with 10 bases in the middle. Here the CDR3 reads CASSLGGMGTNEKLFF. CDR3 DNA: TGTGCCAGCAGCTTAGGAGGGATGGGAACTAATGAAAAACTGTTTTTT.

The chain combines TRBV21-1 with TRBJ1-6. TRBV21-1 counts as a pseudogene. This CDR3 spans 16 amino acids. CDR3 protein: CASSNRRSTYNSPLHF. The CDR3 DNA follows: TGTGCCAGCAGCAATCGTAGGAGCACCTATAATTCACCCCTCCACTTT.

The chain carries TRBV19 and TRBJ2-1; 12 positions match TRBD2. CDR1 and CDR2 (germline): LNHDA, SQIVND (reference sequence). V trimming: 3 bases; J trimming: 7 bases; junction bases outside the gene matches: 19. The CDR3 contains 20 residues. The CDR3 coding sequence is TGTGCCAGTAGTATGGGGACTAGCGGGCGCTCATCTTTCCGCTATAATGAGCAGTTCTTC. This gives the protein CASSMGTSGRSSFRYNEQFF.

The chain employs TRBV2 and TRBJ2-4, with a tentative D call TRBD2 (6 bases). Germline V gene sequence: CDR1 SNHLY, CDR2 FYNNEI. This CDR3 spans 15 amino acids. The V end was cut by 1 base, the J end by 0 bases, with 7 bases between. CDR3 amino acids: CASSEGGLAKNIQYF. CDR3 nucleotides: TGTGCCAGCAGTGAAGGGGGACTAGCCAAAAACATTCAGTACTTC.

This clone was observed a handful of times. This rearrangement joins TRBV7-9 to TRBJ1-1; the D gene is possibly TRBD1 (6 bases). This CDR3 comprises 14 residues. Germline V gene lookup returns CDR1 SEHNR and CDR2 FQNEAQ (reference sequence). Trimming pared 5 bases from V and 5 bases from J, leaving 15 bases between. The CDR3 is CASSPIGGATEAFF. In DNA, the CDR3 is TGTGCCAGCAGCCCAATCGGGGGGGCGACTGAAGCTTTCTTT.

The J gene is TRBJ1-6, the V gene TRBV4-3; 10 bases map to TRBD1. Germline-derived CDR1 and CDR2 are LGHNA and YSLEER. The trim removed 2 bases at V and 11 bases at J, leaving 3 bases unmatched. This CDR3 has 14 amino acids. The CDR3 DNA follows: TGCGCCAGCAGCCAAACGACAGGGGGCACACCCCTCCACTTT. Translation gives CASSQTTGGTPLHF.

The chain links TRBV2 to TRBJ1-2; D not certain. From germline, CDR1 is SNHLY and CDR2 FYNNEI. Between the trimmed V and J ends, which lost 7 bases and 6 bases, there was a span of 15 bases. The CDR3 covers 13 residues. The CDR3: CASKQLREDGYTF. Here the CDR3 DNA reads TGTGCCAGCAAGCAGTTGAGGGAGGATGGCTACACCTTC.

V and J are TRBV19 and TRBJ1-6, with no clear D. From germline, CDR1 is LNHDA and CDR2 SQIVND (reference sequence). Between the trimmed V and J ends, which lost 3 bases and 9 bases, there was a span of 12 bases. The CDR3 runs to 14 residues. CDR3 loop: CASSIGGRSSPLHF. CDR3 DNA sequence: TGTGCCAGTAGTATCGGAGGAAGGAGTTCACCCCTCCACTTT.

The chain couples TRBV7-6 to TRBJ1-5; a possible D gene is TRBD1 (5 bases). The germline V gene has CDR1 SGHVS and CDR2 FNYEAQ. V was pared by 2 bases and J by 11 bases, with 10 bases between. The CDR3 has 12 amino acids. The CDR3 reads CASSLPGGAQHF. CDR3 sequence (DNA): TGTGCCAGCAGCTTACCGGGGGGGGCCCAGCATTTT.

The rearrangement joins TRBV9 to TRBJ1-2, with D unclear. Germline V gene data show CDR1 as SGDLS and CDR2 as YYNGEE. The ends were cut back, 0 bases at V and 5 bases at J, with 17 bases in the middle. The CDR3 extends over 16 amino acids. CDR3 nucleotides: TGTGCCAGCAGCGTAGCTACTAGTCCCCTGGGGTATGGCTACACCTTC. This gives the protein CASSVATSPLGYGYTF.

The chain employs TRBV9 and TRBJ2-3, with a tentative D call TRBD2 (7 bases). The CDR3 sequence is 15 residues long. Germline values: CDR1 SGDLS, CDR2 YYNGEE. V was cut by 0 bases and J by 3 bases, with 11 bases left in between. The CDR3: CASSVAGGPTDTQYF. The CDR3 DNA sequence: TGTGCCAGCAGCGTAGCCGGGGGGCCGACAGATACGCAGTATTTT.